A single sample gave rise to the 22 T cell receptor beta chains below, sequenced in a study of brain metastases from non-small cell lung cancer. Only in-frame clones appear in the TCRdb table, and some are missing; sequencing was by immunoSEQ multiplex PCR. The sample yields thousands of clones, around 81% seen once. The specimen was primary lung tumor tissue. Receptors originate from a donor at least 40 years old with non-small cell lung cancer.

The genes are TRBV6-5 and TRBJ2-7; possibly TRBD2 for D (5 bases). Trimming took 8 bases from V and 5 from J, leaving 16 bases between them. The CDR3 extends over 13 amino acids. The germline V gene encodes CDR1 MNHEY and CDR2 SVGAGI. CDR3 region: CASRGFFNDEQYF. The CDR3 DNA reads TGTGCCAGCCGAGGGTTTTTCAATGACGAGCAGTACTTC.

This chain connects TRBV7-3 to TRBJ2-5, with D possibly being TRBD2 (7 bases). Germline V gene lookup returns CDR1 SGHTA and CDR2 FQGTGA. Deletions cut 1 base from V and 1 base from J, with 10 bases between. The CDR3 totals 15 residues. DNA for the CDR3: TGTGCCAGCAGCTTAAAGGCGGGGGCCCAAGAGACCCAGTACTTC. Its translation is CASSLKAGAQETQYF.

This clone has just one count. Germline and junction disagree at one end, which may indicate a read error. The rearrangement uses TRBV28 and TRBJ2-5; 8 bases map to TRBD2. Germline CDR1 reads MDHEN; CDR2 reads SYDVKM. CDR3 length: 17 amino acids. Written as DNA, the CDR3 is TGTGCCAGCAGTTTTCCCCCCAGAGCGGGGGTCGGGGAGACTCAGTACTTC. This translates into CASSFPPRAGVGETQYF. The variable domain in full, completed from reference TRBV28 and TRBJ2-5, reads DVKVTQSSRYLVKRTGEKVFLECVQDMDHENMFWYRQDPGLGLRLIYFSYDVKMKEKGDIPEGYSVSREKKERFSLILESASTNQTSMYLCASSFPPRAGVGETQYFGPGTRLLVL.

This chain joins TRBV30 and TRBJ1-6, with TRBD1 identical over 7 bases. After removal of 5 bases from V and 11 bases from J, the junction contained 6 bases not matched to a gene. There are 12 residues in the CDR3. From germline, CDR1 is GTSNPN and CDR2 SVGIG (reference sequence). The CDR3 nucleotides are TGTGCCTGGGGCCGGGACAGTCCACCCCTCCACTTT. This codes for CAWGRDSPPLHF.

This clone was seen only once. The chain has TRBV7-9 and TRBJ1-2; 7 bases are shared with TRBD1. Germline V gene lookup returns CDR1 SEHNR and CDR2 FQNEAQ (reference sequence). V shed 5 bases, J shed 8 bases, and the junction held 17 bases outside the gene matches. This CDR3 has 16 residues. CDR3 sequence (DNA): TGTGCCAGCAGCGTACGACAGGGTCCTAACCTCTACGGCTACACCTTC. Translation: CASSVRQGPNLYGYTF.

This chain joins TRBV27 and TRBJ2-2; 8 positions match TRBD1. CDR1 and CDR2 (germline): MNHEY, SMNVEV (reference sequence). The CDR3 length is 17 residues. The V and J ends lost 7 bases and 5 bases, in that order; junction bases with no gene match: 15. CDR3 DNA sequence: TGTGCCAGCACCCCTTTTGGGGACAGGCTATCAACCGGGGAGCTGTTTTTT. Translation: CASTPFGDRLSTGELFF.

V is TRBV2 and J is TRBJ2-1; D is uncertain. This CDR3 is 12 amino acids long. Germline CDR1 and CDR2: SNHLY and FYNNEI. Trimming took off 6 bases at V and 6 bases at J, with 9 bases between the two ends. The CDR3 sequence is CASRADSNEQFF. The CDR3 bases are TGTGCCAGCAGGGCCGACTCCAATGAGCAGTTCTTC. The variable domain in full, with the rest retrieved from reference TRBV2 and TRBJ2-1, is EPEVTQTPSHQVTQMGQEVILRCVPISNHLYFYWYRQILGQKVEFLVSFYNNEISEKSEIFDDQFSVERPDGSNFTLKIRSTKLEDSAMYFCASRADSNEQFFGPGTRLTVL.

Details on this clone: Different DNA sequences within this sample yield the same CDR3. This chain joins TRBV2 and TRBJ1-1; perhaps TRBD1 as D (5 bases). The CDR3 has 14 residues. CDR1 SNHLY and CDR2 FYNNEI come from the germline V gene. With 2 bases removed from V and 2 bases from J, the gap between germline ends came to 9 bases. In DNA, the CDR3 is TGTGCCAGCAGTGAATTAAGGGGAAACACTGAAGCTTTCTTT. Translation: CASSELRGNTEAFF.

This clone has a single count. The rearrangement joins TRBV10-3 to TRBJ2-1, with D possibly being TRBD1 (6 bases). CDR3 length: 14 amino acids. V shed 9 bases and J shed 1 base, with 13 bases lying between them. Germline lookup yields CDR1 ENHRY and CDR2 SYGVKD. CDR3 coding DNA: TGTGCCATTAGAGGGGACATTTCCTACAATGAGCAGTTCTTC. This encodes CAIRGDISYNEQFF.

A remark on this clone: A read error may account for a junction end that differs from germline. This chain uses TRBV4-1 with TRBJ1-5; possibly TRBD1 for D (5 bases). Germline V gene lookup returns CDR1 MGHRA and CDR2 YSYEKL. This CDR3 region has 15 residues. This chain's CDR3 is CASNQDETRVQPQHF. The CDR3 DNA reads as TGCGCCAGCAACCAAGATGAGACCAGGGTCCAGCCCCAGCATTTT.

V usage is TRBV29-1 and J usage is TRBJ1-2; D call uncertain. Germline V gene sequence: CDR1 SQVTM, CDR2 ANQGSEA. Trimming removed 6 bases at V and 8 bases at J, with 13 bases between. The CDR3 loop spans 11 amino acids. The DNA for the CDR3 is TGCAGCGTCCCCCCGTGGGAGGGCTACACCTTC. Residues: CSVPPWEGYTF.

This chain links TRBV4-3 with TRBJ1-2; 8 positions agree with TRBD1. Germline V gene data show CDR1 as LGHNA and CDR2 as YSLEER. V was pared by 6 bases and J by 8 bases, with 11 bases of the junction left unmatched. CDR3 size: 14 residues. Here the CDR3 reads CASSHGQGARGYTF. The CDR3 DNA sequence: TGCGCCAGCAGTCACGGACAGGGAGCGAGGGGCTACACCTTC.

DNA of the CDR3: TGTGCCAGTAGATCCACAAACTCTGGAAACACCATATATTTT. Translation gives CASRSTNSGNTIYF. The V gene is TRBV19, the J gene TRBJ1-3; D ambiguous. Germline lookup yields CDR1 LNHDA and CDR2 SQIVND (reference sequence). V lost 6 bases, J lost 0 bases, and 9 bases lay in between. The CDR3 has 14 amino acids.

The genes are TRBV9 and TRBJ2-1; TRBD2 matches at 12 bases. The CDR3 has 15 amino acids. The trim removed 6 bases at V and 5 bases at J, leaving 6 bases unmatched. Per the germline V gene, CDR1 is SGDLS and CDR2 is YYNGEE. The CDR3 is CASTLSSGGDNEQFF. The CDR3 nucleotides are TGTGCCAGCACCCTGTCTAGCGGGGGGGACAATGAGCAGTTCTTC.

The V gene is TRBV7-2, the J gene TRBJ2-7, with TRBD2 identical over 13 bases. The CDR3 extends over 14 amino acids. Per germline, CDR1 SGHTA and CDR2 FQGNSA. V was pared by 4 bases and J by 6 bases, with 3 bases of the junction left unmatched. DNA for the CDR3: TGTGCCAGCAGCTCCCGGACTAGCGGGGGCGAGCAGTACTTC. This translates into CASSSRTSGGEQYF.

The chain employs TRBV2 and TRBJ2-3; D not certain. Germline CDR1 reads SNHLY; CDR2 reads FYNNEI. The CDR3 length is 13 residues. V was trimmed by 6 bases and J by 6 bases, leaving 13 bases between them. The CDR3 DNA is TGTGCCAGCAGGAAAGATAAGCCGGATACGCAGTATTTT. It is translated as CASRKDKPDTQYF.

A word on this clone: The same CDR3 is also encoded by other DNA sequences in this sample. The chain recombines TRBV19 with TRBJ2-3; TRBD2 might be the D (6 bases). CDR3 length: 14 residues. V lost 9 bases, J lost 4 bases, and 17 bases lay in between. CDR1 and CDR2 from the germline V gene are LNHDA and SQIVND (reference sequence). The CDR3 nucleotides are TGTGCCAGCAGTGGCGGGGCGGGGTCAGATACGCAGTATTTT. Its translation is CASSGGAGSDTQYF.

The chain uses TRBV2 and TRBJ2-2; the match to TRBD1 covers 7 bases. After removal of 3 bases from V and 4 bases from J, the junction contained 5 bases not matched to a gene. CDR1 and CDR2 (germline): SNHLY, FYNNEI. The CDR3 consists of 15 residues. CDR3 protein: CASSEEQGFTGELFF. In DNA form, the CDR3 reads TGTGCCAGCAGTGAGGAACAGGGGTTCACCGGGGAGCTGTTTTTT.

To note about this clone: This CDR3 is also generated by other DNA sequences in the sample. The rearrangement links TRBV30 to TRBJ1-5; no clear D. The germline CDR1 and CDR2 sequences are GTSNPN and SVGIG (reference sequence). CDR3 length: 13 residues. Trimming cost V 2 bases and J 0 bases, with 5 bases left between them. In DNA form, the CDR3 reads TGTGCCTGGAGTCGAGATAGCAATCAGCCCCAGCATTTT. It yields the protein CAWSRDSNQPQHF.

This chain's CDR3 is CASSESGVNSPLHF. CDR3 nucleotide sequence: TGTGCCAGCAGCGAATCAGGGGTGAATTCACCCCTCCACTTT. The V gene is TRBV3-1 (or the pseudogene TRBV3-2), the J gene TRBJ1-6, with a possible D match to TRBD1 (6 bases). Germline CDR1 is LGHDT and CDR2 is YNNKEL (reference sequence). V gave up 5 bases and J gave up 7 bases, with 12 bases separating them. The CDR3 loop spans 14 amino acids.

The J gene is TRBJ2-7, the V gene TRBV7-2; 10 nucleotides align to TRBD2. Per the germline V gene, CDR1 is SGHTA and CDR2 is FQGNSA. This CDR3 is 13 amino acids long. The V segment lost 5 bases and the J segment 9 bases; nucleotides outside the gene matches: 7. The DNA of the CDR3 is TGTGCCAGCAGCCAGAGACTAGCGGGCCCGCAGTACTTC. This sequence encodes CASSQRLAGPQYF.

The genes are TRBV30 and TRBJ1-5, with D maybe TRBD1 (5 bases). Trimming cost V 3 bases and J 4 bases, with 13 bases left between them. The length of the CDR3 is 14 residues. CDR1 is GTSNPN, CDR2 SVGIG, per germline (reference sequence). This CDR3 is CAWSPGGGNQPQHF. The CDR3 bases are TGTGCCTGGAGCCCCGGGGGTGGGAATCAGCCCCAGCATTTT.